This TCR beta chain was recovered during a study of blood T cell repertoires in COVID-19. Study-level background: Acute and convalescent COVID-19 specimens originated in the United States, Italy and Spain. T cells, B-cell-depleted T cells, or PBMCs supplied cDNA or gDNA.

The CDR3 spans 16 residues. Germline CDR1 reads LNHDA; CDR2 reads SQIVND (reference sequence). V lost 0 bases to trimming and J lost 7 bases, with 13 bases between them. This clone was counted at least ten times. As processed by the authors: From reference gene primer amplification, estimates of nucleated cell counts were derived. This table comes from immunoSEQ multiplex PCR, and its TCRdb copy is limited to in-frame clones, with some not included. V and J calls and clone size come straight from that table; D and trimming were deduced from the DNA. The sample shows 200,000 or so clones, approximately 85% of them seen only once.

The chain employs TRBV19 and TRBJ1-6; D may be TRBD1 (6 bases). This receptor was obtained from a woman aged 70 to 79 with active or convalescent COVID-19. The sequencing input was peripheral blood. CDR3 protein: CASSIDSGQLNSPLHF. CDR3 bases: TGTGCCAGTAGTATAGACAGCGGACAGCTAAATTCACCCCTCCACTTT.